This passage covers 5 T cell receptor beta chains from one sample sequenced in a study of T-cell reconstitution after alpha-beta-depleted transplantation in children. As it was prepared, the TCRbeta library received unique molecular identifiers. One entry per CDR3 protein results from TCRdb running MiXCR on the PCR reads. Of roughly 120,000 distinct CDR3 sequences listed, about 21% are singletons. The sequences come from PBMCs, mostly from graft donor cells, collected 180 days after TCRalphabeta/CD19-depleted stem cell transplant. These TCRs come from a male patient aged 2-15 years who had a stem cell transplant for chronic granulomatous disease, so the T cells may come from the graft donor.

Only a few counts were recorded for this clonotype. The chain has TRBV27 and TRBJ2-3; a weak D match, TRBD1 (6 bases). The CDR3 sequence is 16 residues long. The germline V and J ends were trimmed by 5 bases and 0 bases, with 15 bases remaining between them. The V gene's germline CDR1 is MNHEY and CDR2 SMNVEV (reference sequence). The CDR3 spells CASSRDISTSTDTQYF. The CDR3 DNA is TGTGCCAGCAGTCGGGACATCTCCACTAGCACAGATACGCAGTATTTT.

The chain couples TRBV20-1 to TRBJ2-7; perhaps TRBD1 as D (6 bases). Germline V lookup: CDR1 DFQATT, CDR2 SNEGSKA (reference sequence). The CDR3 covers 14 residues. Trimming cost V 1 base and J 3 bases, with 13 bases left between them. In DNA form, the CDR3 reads TGCAGTGCTAGAGTAGGGACACTCGTCTACGAGCAGTACTTC. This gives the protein CSARVGTLVYEQYF.

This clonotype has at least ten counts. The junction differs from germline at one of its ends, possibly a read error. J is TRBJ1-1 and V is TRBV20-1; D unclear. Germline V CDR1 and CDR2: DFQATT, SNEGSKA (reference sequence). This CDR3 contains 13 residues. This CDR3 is CSARDVMNTEAFF. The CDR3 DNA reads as TGCAGTGCTCGAGACGTCATGAACACTGAAGCTTTCTTT.

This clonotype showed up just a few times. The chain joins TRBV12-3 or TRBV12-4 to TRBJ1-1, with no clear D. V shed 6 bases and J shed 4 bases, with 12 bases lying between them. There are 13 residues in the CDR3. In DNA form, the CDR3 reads TGTGCCAGCAGGACCGCCTTGGCCACTGAAGCTTTCTTT. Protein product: CASRTALATEAFF.

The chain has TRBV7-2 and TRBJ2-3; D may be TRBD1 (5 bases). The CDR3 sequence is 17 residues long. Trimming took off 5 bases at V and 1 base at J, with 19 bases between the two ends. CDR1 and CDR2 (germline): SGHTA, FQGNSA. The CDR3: CASSPNDRTRRTDTQYF. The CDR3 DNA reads TGTGCCAGCAGCCCAAACGACAGAACGCGGCGCACAGATACGCAGTATTTT.